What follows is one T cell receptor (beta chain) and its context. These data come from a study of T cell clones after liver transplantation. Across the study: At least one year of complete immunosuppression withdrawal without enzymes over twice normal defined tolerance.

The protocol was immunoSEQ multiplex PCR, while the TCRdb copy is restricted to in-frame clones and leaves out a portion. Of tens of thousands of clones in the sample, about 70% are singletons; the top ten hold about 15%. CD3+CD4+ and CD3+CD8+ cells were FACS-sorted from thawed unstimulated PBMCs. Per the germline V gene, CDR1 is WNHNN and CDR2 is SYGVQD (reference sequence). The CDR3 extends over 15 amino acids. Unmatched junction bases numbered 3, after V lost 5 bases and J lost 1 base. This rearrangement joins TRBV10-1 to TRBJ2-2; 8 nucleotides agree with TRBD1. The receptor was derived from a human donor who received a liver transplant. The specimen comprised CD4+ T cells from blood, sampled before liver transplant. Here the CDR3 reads CASSQGTGNTGELFF. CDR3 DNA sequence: TGCGCCAGCAGTCAGGGGACAGGGAACACCGGGGAGCTGTTTTTT.